This entry describes one T cell receptor (beta chain). This clonotype was observed a handful of times. Its antigen remains unidentified. Within one base of it there is no much larger clone, and no base qualities were kept. These data originate in a study of CD8+CD57+ T cells in acquired aplastic anemia (dated by TCRdb to about 2018). As for the study more broadly: Extracted DNA from sorted CD4+ and CD8+ cells averaged around 3.4 ug, ranging from roughly 0.17 to 27.4 ug. CD8+CD57+ expansion was defined as a frequency above the mean frequency observed in healthy subjects.

Broader findings and caveats from the paper: Patients and healthy controls showed no significant difference in CD8+ Simpson's diversity (P=0.060). Although around 30 CD8+ CDR3 sequences were shared by patients and controls, these sequences appeared highly expressed in patients and within the immunodominant clones of patients.

Patients chosen for sequencing had shown expansion of CD8+CD57+ cells by flow cytometry. All patients had severe acquired aplastic anemia diagnosed by International Study of Aplastic Anemia and Agranulocytosis and Camitta criteria. At the time blood was sampled, none of the patients had received any therapy. The study deep-sequenced TCR repertoires of sorted CD4+ and CD8+ blood T cells from severe aplastic anemia patients and healthy subjects. Patients were enrolled in the USA under clinicaltrials.gov protocols 00001620, 01623167, 00001397, 00071045, 00081523 and 00961064. Ficoll-Paque density gradient centrifugation was used to isolate peripheral blood mononuclear cells. Before DNA extraction, CD4+ and CD8+ T cells were sorted with FACS or magnetic beads. Profiling of TCR beta VDJ combinations and CDR3 sequences used genomic DNA as the template. An Illumina HiSeq 2000 was the platform used for TCR repertoire sequencing. Per the authors' processing: Repertoires were assessed using TRBV/TRBJ rearrangement plots, CDR3 size and DJ length profiles, and Simpson's diversity index. The most abundant DNA sequence in the deep sequencing data was defined as the immunodominant clone. CDR3 amino acid sequences were checked for sharing across subjects and were also compared against the VDJdb database and published repertoires. TCRdb handled the public reads itself, with Q25 trimming in fastp and clone calling in MiXCR, and kept productive beta chains. Identical CDR3 proteins give one entry, which carries the most common genes and DNA. What appears here as the V and J calls and clone size reflects TCRdb's work, not the paper's. Here the sample has over 150,000 distinct CDR3 sequences; around 75% occur a single time. The ten largest clonotypes hold 40% to 55% of the sample.

The germline V gene supplies CDR1 MDHEN and CDR2 SYDVKM. Including cysteine and phenylalanine, the CDR3 has 12 amino acids. Of all the DNA, just the CDR3 is kept, 36 bases in frame from base 1. The junction shows trimming of 4 bases on V and 2 bases on J, plus 6 bases between the germline ends. Here the chain combines TRBV28 and TRBJ2-7; no D gene is confidently identified. The sequence came from a human donor with aplastic anemia. The sample was sorted CD4+, CD8+, or CD8+CD57+ T cells (not recorded which) from PBMCs. The CDR3 here reads CASSYGTYEQYF. The bases are TGTGCCAGCAGTTATGGAACCTACGAGCAGTACTTC.